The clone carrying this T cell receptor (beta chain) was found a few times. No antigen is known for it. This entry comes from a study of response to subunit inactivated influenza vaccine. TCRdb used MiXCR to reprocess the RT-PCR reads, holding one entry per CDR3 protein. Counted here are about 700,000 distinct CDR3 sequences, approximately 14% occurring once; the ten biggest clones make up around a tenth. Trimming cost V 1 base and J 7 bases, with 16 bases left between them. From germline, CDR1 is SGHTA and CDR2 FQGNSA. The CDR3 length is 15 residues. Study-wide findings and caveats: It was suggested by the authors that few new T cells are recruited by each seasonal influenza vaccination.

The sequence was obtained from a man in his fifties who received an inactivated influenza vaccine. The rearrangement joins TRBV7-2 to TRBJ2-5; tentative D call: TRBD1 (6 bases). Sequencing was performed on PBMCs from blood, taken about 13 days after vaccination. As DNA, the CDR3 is TGTGCCAGCAGCTTAGTGGTCCAGGGGAGCGGGACCCAGTACTTC. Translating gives CASSLVVQGSGTQYF.